This passage covers 32 T cell receptor beta chains from one sample sequenced in a study of shared clonotypes between healthy human individuals. Sequencing used immunoSEQ multiplex PCR; TCRdb keeps in-frame clones, though not all of them. The sample gives 2 million to 3 million clones, roughly 93% of which show up once; approximately 0.37% is in the top ten. Material: naive CD4+ T cells from PBMCs. Subset here: CD45RA+ positively selected. Every receptor here comes from a man aged 18-30 years in good health. Some clones in this sample may be carry-over from other donors' samples.

The V and J genes are TRBV19 and TRBJ1-3; TRBD1 is a possible D gene (5 bases). In germline, CDR1 is LNHDA, CDR2 SQIVND (reference sequence). This CDR3 spans 14 amino acids. Trimming pared 6 bases from V and 8 bases from J, leaving 17 bases between. CDR3 amino acids: CASRRRVVLDTIYF. For the CDR3, the DNA is TGTGCCAGTAGACGCAGGGTGGTTTTGGACACCATATATTTT.

The V gene is TRBV30, the J gene TRBJ2-5; 11 bases are a match to TRBD2. The closer fit of TRBJ2-7 to the DNA end suggests the J call may be wrong. Germline lookup yields CDR1 GTSNPN and CDR2 SVGIG (reference sequence). The CDR3 spans 16 residues. The CDR3 is CAWRLAGVRGSYEQYF. CDR3 DNA sequence: TGTGCCTGGAGACTAGCGGGAGTACGGGGCTCCTACGAGCAGTACTTC.

The chain joins TRBV7-9 to TRBJ2-7; D unclear. There are 14 residues in the CDR3. Germline V gene lookup returns CDR1 SEHNR and CDR2 FQNEAQ (reference sequence). V gave up 4 bases and J gave up 9 bases, with 19 bases separating them. The CDR3 coding sequence is TGTGCCAGCAGCTCAGTCACGAATTCGTTGCGGCAGTACTTC. Protein sequence: CASSSVTNSLRQYF.

The V gene is TRBV6-4, the J gene TRBJ2-1; D is uncertain. The length of the CDR3 is 13 residues. The germline V gene has CDR1 MRHNA and CDR2 SNTAGT. V was cut by 5 bases and J by 7 bases, with 12 bases left in between. The CDR3 region is CASSSTPTNEQFF. The DNA of the CDR3 is TGTGCCAGCAGTTCAACCCCTACGAATGAGCAGTTCTTC.

The chain couples TRBV7-6 to TRBJ2-5, with D possibly matching TRBD2 (5 bases). Germline V gives CDR1 SGHVS, CDR2 FNYEAQ. The ends were cut back, 5 bases at V and 7 bases at J, with 8 bases in the middle. The CDR3 runs 11 residues. The CDR3 here is CASSPRGTQYF. The CDR3 DNA sequence: TGTGCCAGCAGCCCCCGGGGGACCCAGTACTTC.

J is TRBJ2-5 and V is TRBV5-1; a weak D match, TRBD2 (5 bases). CDR1 SGHRS and CDR2 YFSETQ come from the germline V gene. With 5 bases removed from V and 2 bases from J, the gap between germline ends came to 13 bases. The CDR3 loop spans 14 amino acids. CDR3 sequence: CASSEERMQETQYF. CDR3 DNA sequence: TGCGCCAGCAGTGAAGAGCGGATGCAAGAGACCCAGTACTTC.

J is TRBJ2-7 and V is TRBV28; 8 positions agree with TRBD1. This CDR3 contains 13 residues. Germline-derived CDR1 and CDR2 are MDHEN and SYDVKM. The V and J ends lost 4 bases and 6 bases, in that order; junction bases with no gene match: 5. CDR3 DNA: TGTGCCAGCAGTTGGGGCGGGACAGGCGAGCAGTACTTC. Amino acids: CASSWGGTGEQYF.

The chain joins TRBV5-4 to TRBJ2-2; 14 bases are shared with TRBD2. This CDR3 has 17 residues. In germline, CDR1 is SGHNT, CDR2 YYREEE (reference sequence). J lost 4 bases, V lost 4 bases, and 6 bases had no gene match. In DNA, the CDR3 is TGTGCCAGCAGCCTAGGGACTAGCGGGAGCCGCACCGGGGAGCTGTTTTTT. It yields the protein CASSLGTSGSRTGELFF.

Regarding this clone: Other DNA sequences from this sample encode an identical CDR3 as well. The chain carries TRBV5-1 and TRBJ2-5; D is unresolved. This CDR3 has 13 amino acids. Germline V gene sequence: CDR1 SGHRS, CDR2 YFSETQ. The germline V and J ends were trimmed by 0 bases and 5 bases, with 8 bases remaining between them. The CDR3: CASSLGTEETQYF. In nucleotides, the CDR3 is TGCGCCAGCAGCTTGGGGACGGAGGAGACCCAGTACTTC. The full variable domain, rest sourced from reference TRBV5-1 and TRBJ2-5, is KAGVTQTPRYLIKTRGQQVTLSCSPISGHRSVSWYQQTPGQGLQFLFEYFSETQRNKGNFPGRFSGRQFSNSRSEMNVSTLELGDSALYLCASSLGTEETQYFGPGTRLLVL.

The rearrangement links TRBV28 to TRBJ2-5; either TRBD1 or TRBD2 may supply D (5 bases each). Germline V gives CDR1 MDHEN, CDR2 SYDVKM. The CDR3 length is 13 residues. Trimming took off 7 bases at V and 5 bases at J, with 14 bases between the two ends. CDR3 region: CASIKGWGETQYF. In nucleotides, the CDR3 is TGTGCCAGCATCAAGGGGTGGGGGGAGACCCAGTACTTC.

This sequence joins TRBV27 and TRBJ2-1; 9 nucleotides line up with TRBD2. CDR3 size: 17 residues. The germline CDR1 and CDR2 sequences are MNHEY and SMNVEV (reference sequence). The V and J ends lost 9 bases and 0 bases, in that order; junction bases with no gene match: 12. The CDR3 sequence: CASQFRLAASSYNEQFF. The CDR3 DNA sequence: TGTGCCAGTCAGTTTAGACTAGCGGCCAGCTCCTACAATGAGCAGTTCTTC.

This clone was detected once. V usage is TRBV5-1 and J usage is TRBJ2-5, with D possibly TRBD1 on 6 matching bases. The CDR3 is 15 amino acids. Germline CDR1 and CDR2: SGHRS and YFSETQ. V was cut by 0 bases and J by 4 bases, with 13 bases left in between. CDR3 protein: CASSLEGGRAETQYF. The CDR3 nucleotides read TGCGCCAGCAGCTTGGAAGGGGGACGGGCAGAGACCCAGTACTTC.

This clone showed up just once. The rearrangement joins TRBV6-6 to TRBJ1-1; D may be TRBD1 (5 bases). This CDR3 contains 15 residues. Germline CDR1 and CDR2: MNHNY and SVGAGI (reference sequence). The germline V and J ends were trimmed by 0 bases and 0 bases, with 8 bases remaining between them. The CDR3 here is CASSYSGQMNTEAFF. CDR3 coding DNA: TGTGCCAGCAGTTACTCCGGACAAATGAACACTGAAGCTTTCTTT.

This clone has only one observation. This sequence joins TRBV9 and TRBJ2-5; 7 nucleotides align to TRBD2. The CDR3 loop spans 13 amino acids. V shed 3 bases and J 3 bases; nucleotides not matched to a gene: 2. Germline V gives CDR1 SGDLS, CDR2 YYNGEE. CDR3 sequence (DNA): TGTGCCAGCAGCGCCCGGGGGGAAGAGACCCAGTACTTC. It specifies CASSARGEETQYF. The whole variable domain, remainder taken from reference TRBV9 and TRBJ2-5, is DSGVTQTPKHLITATGQRVTLRCSPRSGDLSVYWYQQSLDQGLQFLIQYYNGEERAKGNILERFSAQQFPDLHSELNLSSLELGDSALYFCASSARGEETQYFGPGTRLLVL.

V usage is TRBV7-9 and J usage is TRBJ1-2; no clear D gene. The length of the CDR3 is 13 residues. V was pared by 4 bases and J by 8 bases, with 14 bases between. From germline, CDR1 is SEHNR and CDR2 FQNEAQ (reference sequence). The CDR3 region is CASSWEFDSGYTF. CDR3 DNA: TGTGCCAGCAGCTGGGAGTTCGATTCGGGCTACACCTTC.

The chain uses TRBV28 and TRBJ2-2, with 9 bases identical to TRBD2. The CDR3 extends over 16 amino acids. V lost 2 bases to trimming and J lost 4 bases; unmatched junction nucleotides: 5. The germline CDR1 and CDR2 sequences are MDHEN and SYDVKM. CDR3 residues: CASSLIAGVVTGELFF. In DNA form, the CDR3 reads TGTGCCAGCAGTTTAATAGCGGGAGTGGTCACCGGGGAGCTGTTTTTT.

Of note for this clone: This same CDR3 is encoded by further DNA sequences in the sample. The V gene is TRBV5-4, the J gene TRBJ2-3, with D perhaps TRBD1 (5 bases). The CDR3 loop spans 13 amino acids. Per the germline V gene, CDR1 is SGHNT and CDR2 is YYREEE (reference sequence). The V end was cut by 0 bases, the J end by 4 bases, with 6 bases between. The CDR3 region has the DNA TGTGCCAGCAGCTTGGCAGGGTCAGATACGCAGTATTTT. Translation: CASSLAGSDTQYF.

V gene TRBV11-2 combines with J gene TRBJ2-3; a weak D match, TRBD2 (6 bases). CDR1 is SGHAT and CDR2 is FQNNGV in the germline V gene. V was trimmed by 1 base and J by 10 bases, leaving 15 bases between them. The CDR3 is 14 residues long. DNA of the CDR3: TGTGCCAGCAGCTTAGGCTCGGTCAGGGAGGCGCAGTATTTT. This translates into CASSLGSVREAQYF.

The CDR3 reads CATIDRAYNEQFF. CDR3 nucleotide sequence: TGTGCCACTATCGACAGAGCCTACAATGAGCAGTTCTTC. This chain joins TRBV19 and TRBJ2-1; TRBD1 is a possible D gene (5 bases). V was shortened by 10 bases and J by 2 bases, with 12 bases between the two germline ends. Looked up from germline, CDR1 is LNHDA and CDR2 is SQIVND (reference sequence). The CDR3 has 13 residues.

The chain carries TRBV7-9 and TRBJ2-7; a weak D match, TRBD1 (7 bases). Trimming took off 5 bases at V and 3 bases at J, with 23 bases between the two ends. From germline, CDR1 is SEHNR and CDR2 FQNEAQ (reference sequence). This CDR3 spans 17 amino acids. In nucleotides, the CDR3 is TGTGCCAGCAGCCCGACGGCGGGGCGGACAGGTAGCTACGAGCAGTACTTC. Translating it yields CASSPTAGRTGSYEQYF.

V and J are TRBV11-3 and TRBJ2-1, with 7 bases fitting TRBD2. Germline V lookup: CDR1 SGHNT, CDR2 YENEEA. After removal of 0 bases from V and 11 bases from J, the junction contained 7 bases not matched to a gene. The CDR3 consists of 14 residues. The CDR3 coding sequence is TGTGCCAGCAGCTTAGATGGGGCTAGCGGTCAGCAGTTCTTC. Its protein is CASSLDGASGQQFF.

CDR3 region: CASSPWTGRNTEAFF. As DNA, the CDR3 is TGTGCCAGCAGCCCGTGGACAGGGAGGAACACTGAAGCTTTCTTT. The chain carries TRBV5-8 and TRBJ1-1, with 8 nucleotides matching TRBD1. The V segment lost 4 bases and the J segment 1 base; nucleotides outside the gene matches: 6. The CDR3 spans 15 residues. Germline CDR1 and CDR2: SGHTS and YDEGEE.

This chain uses TRBV5-5 with TRBJ2-3; D is unclear. Trimming removed 1 base from V and 6 bases from J, with 9 bases in between. Germline values: CDR1 SGHKS, CDR2 YYEKEE (reference sequence). This CDR3 is 13 amino acids long. CDR3 sequence reads: CASSLSAPDTQYF. DNA of the CDR3: TGTGCCAGCAGCTTGTCCGCCCCGGATACGCAGTATTTT.

The chain combines TRBV7-6 with TRBJ2-5, with TRBD1 identical over 8 bases. The CDR3 is 14 amino acids. Trimming removed 6 bases from V and 0 bases from J; junction bases left unmatched: 3. Germline CDR1 and CDR2: SGHVS and FNYEAQ. The CDR3 sequence is CASSRTGYQETQYF. CDR3 bases: TGTGCCAGCAGTCGGACAGGGTACCAAGAGACCCAGTACTTC.

The chain couples TRBV14 to TRBJ2-1; D is undetermined. Trimming removed 1 base from V and 3 bases from J, with 7 bases in between. Germline V gene data show CDR1 as SGHDN and CDR2 as FVKESK. The CDR3 totals 14 residues. Here the CDR3 DNA reads TGTGCCAGCAGCCAAGTTGCAATCTACAATGAGCAGTTCTTC. Its protein product is CASSQVAIYNEQFF.

The chain joins TRBV6-6 to TRBJ2-5; 8 bases are shared with TRBD1. The CDR3 totals 13 residues. CDR1 and CDR2 (germline): MNHNY, SVGAGI (reference sequence). Trimming took 8 bases from V and 5 from J; bases not matched to a gene: 7. The CDR3 nucleotides read TGTGCCAGCTCCCGTCGACAGGGGGAGACCCAGTACTTC. Translation: CASSRRQGETQYF.

This clone was detected only a few times. This rearrangement joins TRBV28 to TRBJ2-5, with 9 bases identical to TRBD1. CDR1 MDHEN and CDR2 SYDVKM come from the germline V gene. V gave up 5 bases and J gave up 2 bases; unmatched junction bases: 6. This CDR3 has 15 amino acids. The CDR3 reads CASSGLGQGQETQYF. The DNA for the CDR3 is TGTGCCAGCAGTGGGTTGGGACAGGGACAAGAGACCCAGTACTTC.

V and J are TRBV6-5 and TRBJ1-4, with D uncertain. V lost 2 bases to trimming and J lost 10 bases, with 20 bases between them. The CDR3 runs 16 residues. Germline values: CDR1 MNHEY, CDR2 SVGAGI. The CDR3 nucleotides are TGTGCCAGCAGTTACGAGACCCCCCCCACCCTTCGAAAACTGTTTTTT. Protein sequence: CASSYETPPTLRKLFF.

The rearrangement uses TRBV2 and TRBJ1-2; D gene uncertain. Trimming shortened V by 5 bases and J by 3 bases, and 19 bases separated the two germline ends. This CDR3 contains 16 residues. Germline assignment: CDR1 SNHLY and CDR2 FYNNEI. CDR3 coding DNA: TGTGCCAGCAGTTTGATGTTAGGGCAGGCGGACTATGGCTACACCTTC. Its translation: CASSLMLGQADYGYTF.

The rearrangement links TRBV5-1 to TRBJ2-2; 12 bases line up with TRBD2. Germline assignment: CDR1 SGHRS and CDR2 YFSETQ. The CDR3 loop spans 16 amino acids. J gave up 7 bases and V 4 bases, and 8 bases lay outside the gene matches. CDR3 DNA: TGCGCCAGCAGCATCAACGGACTAGCGGGGAGCGGGGAGCTGTTTTTT. Encoded protein: CASSINGLAGSGELFF.

Concerning this clone itself: Other DNA sequences in this specimen translate into the identical CDR3. The chain has TRBV20-1 and TRBJ2-7; D gene unclear. The CDR3 spans 10 residues. Germline V gives CDR1 DFQATT, CDR2 SNEGSKA (reference sequence). The V end was cut by 6 bases, the J end by 7 bases, with 10 bases between. The CDR3 reads CSALDREQYF. The CDR3 coding sequence is TGCAGTGCCCTGGACCGGGAGCAGTACTTC.

The chain links TRBV7-2 to TRBJ2-7, with 7 bases that match TRBD1. Germline CDR1 SGHTA, CDR2 FQGNSA. The junction had 11 bases not matched to a gene; V was cut back by 2 bases and J by 7 bases. CDR3 size: 15 residues. The CDR3 nucleotides are TGTGCCAGCAGCTTACTCGGACAGGACCTGGGAGAGCAGTACTTC. Translating gives CASSLLGQDLGEQYF.